Presented here are 10 T cell receptor beta chains from one specimen sequenced in a study of blood T cell repertoires in COVID-19 (dated by TCRdb to the early 2020s). Library preparation was by the immunoSEQ multiplex PCR assay. TCRdb mirrors the immuneACCESS table, restricted to in-frame sequences. Some clones are absent from its copies; in checked studies, under half trace to an unresolved V gene, and the reason for the others is unknown. This sample holds approximately 120,000 clones; about 90% were observed only once. In total, the top ten clones hold around 1.1% of the sample. The specimen was peripheral blood. Source of these receptors: a human donor in a cohort sampled during active COVID-19.

CDR3 sequence: CASSRDSARERTQYF. In DNA form, the CDR3 reads TGTGCCAGCAGCAGGGACTCGGCCCGAGAGAGGACCCAGTACTTC. The chain links TRBV6-5 to TRBJ2-5; TRBD2 is a possible D gene (6 bases). Trimming took off 6 bases at V and 7 bases at J, with 21 bases between the two ends. CDR3 length: 15 amino acids. CDR1 is MNHEY and CDR2 is SVGAGI in the germline V gene.

The J gene is TRBJ2-5, the V gene TRBV3-1 (or the pseudogene TRBV3-2), with TRBD1 as a possible D gene (6 bases). Germline V gene sequence: CDR1 LGHDT, CDR2 YNNKEL (reference sequence). The CDR3 spans 12 residues. The ends were cut back, 3 bases at V and 7 bases at J, with 9 bases in the middle. The CDR3 spells CASSQDSGTQYF. CDR3 coding DNA: TGTGCCAGCAGCCAGGACAGTGGGACCCAGTACTTC.

This chain uses TRBV6-5 with TRBJ1-6, with D uncertain. The V end was cut by 8 bases, the J end by 9 bases, with 14 bases between. The CDR3 contains 13 residues. Germline CDR1 MNHEY, CDR2 SVGAGI. CDR3 in DNA: TGTGCCAGCGGACTTCTCGAAGGTTCACCCCTCCACTTT. As protein: CASGLLEGSPLHF.

The chain employs TRBV10-3 and TRBJ2-3; D gene uncertain. Trimming stripped 0 bases from V and 3 bases from J, with 19 bases between. CDR3 length equals 18 residues. Germline assignment: CDR1 ENHRY and CDR2 SYGVKD. The DNA of the CDR3 is TGTGCCATCAGTGAGTCGACTCGTAACGGCGGCGCGACAGATACGCAGTATTTT. Protein: CAISESTRNGGATDTQYF.

The chain carries TRBV4-1 and TRBJ1-1; D ambiguous. CDR3 length: 16 amino acids. V was clipped by 1 base and J by 11 bases, with 23 bases between them. The germline V gene has CDR1 MGHRA and CDR2 YSYEKL. The CDR3 DNA is TGCGCCAGCAGCCAAGCATTGAAGCGCCTAAAGTCGGAGGCTTTCTTT. It encodes CASSQALKRLKSEAFF.

The genes are TRBV4-1 and TRBJ2-1; D unclear. The CDR3 runs to 13 residues. V lost 1 base to trimming and J lost 6 bases, with 7 bases between them. Per germline, CDR1 MGHRA and CDR2 YSYEKL. The CDR3 sequence: CASSQGGSNEQFF. In DNA, the CDR3 is TGCGCCAGCAGCCAAGGAGGCAGCAATGAGCAGTTCTTC.

The chain combines TRBV5-5 with TRBJ2-7; 8 bases match TRBD2. Germline values: CDR1 SGHKS, CDR2 YYEKEE (reference sequence). The CDR3 contains 15 residues. Unmatched junction bases numbered 18, after V lost 4 bases and J lost 12 bases. The CDR3 is CASSPHPGGNFEGYF. The CDR3 coding sequence is TGTGCCAGCAGCCCGCACCCGGGGGGGAATTTTGAGGGGTACTTC.

CDR3: CATSRRPSRHEQFF. The CDR3 nucleotides are TGTGCCACCAGCAGGAGACCTAGTAGGCATGAGCAGTTCTTC. The chain couples TRBV15 to TRBJ2-1; D ambiguous. The CDR3 loop spans 14 amino acids. Germline CDR1 is LNHNV and CDR2 is YYDKDF (reference sequence). Between the trimmed V and J ends, which lost 3 bases and 8 bases, there was a span of 14 bases.

The CDR3 reads CASRPSGKTDTQYF. Written as DNA, the CDR3 is TGTGCCAGCAGACCTAGCGGTAAGACAGATACGCAGTATTTT. The chain links TRBV7-9 to TRBJ2-3; the match to TRBD2 covers 7 bases. Germline-derived CDR1 and CDR2 are SEHNR and FQNEAQ (reference sequence). The V gene end was trimmed by 6 bases and the J gene end by 3 bases; junction bases not matched to a gene: 6. The CDR3 sequence is 14 residues long. Supplemented by reference TRBV7-9 and TRBJ2-3, the full variable domain reads DTGVSQNPRHKITKRGQNVTFRCDPISEHNRLYWYRQTLGQGPEFLTYFQNEAQLEKSRLLSDRFSAERPKGSFSTLEIQRTEQGDSAMYLCASRPSGKTDTQYFGPGTRLTVL.

The rearrangement links TRBV7-9 to TRBJ1-6; weak D call: TRBD1 (5 bases). CDR1 and CDR2 (germline): SEHNR, FQNEAQ (reference sequence). The ends were cut back, 5 bases at V and 3 bases at J, with 23 bases in the middle. This CDR3 has 19 residues. CDR3 nucleotides: TGTGCCAGCAGCCCCAGACTCACCAGGGAGGGCAACTATAATTCACCCCTCCACTTT. It yields the protein CASSPRLTREGNYNSPLHF.